This TCR beta chain was identified in a study of T cell responses to AZD1222 COVID-19 vaccine. To note about this clone: Its antigen is not identified.

The CDR3 contains 13 residues. Between the trimmed V and J ends, which lost 2 bases and 1 base, there was a span of 5 bases. General study results and limits: Targets within unmutated variant regions were reportedly found for nearly half of spike-specific TCRs. In a largely white British group with more females than males, clonal diversity was possibly underestimated. All repertoire sampling was performed exclusively after the peak T cell response.

Profiled with immunoSEQ multiplex PCR; TCRdb holds only in-frame clones, not every one. Found here are some 140,000 clones, about 90% of them singletons; the top ten hold 5.5%. The sequence derives from an adult in good health. The source was peripheral blood, collected on day 0 of MenACWY control vaccination. The V gene is TRBV12-3 or TRBV12-4, the J gene TRBJ1-1, with no clear D. Here the CDR3 reads CASSLRRNTEAFF. CDR3 nucleotide sequence: TGTGCCAGCAGTTTACGGCGGAACACTGAAGCTTTCTTT.